The clone carrying this T cell receptor (beta chain) was observed many times. The record originates from a study of T-cell memory formation after mild COVID-19. MiXCR, run by TCRdb on the 5' RACE reads, gives a single entry per CDR3 protein. Of 310,000 or so distinct CDR3 sequences listed, around a sixth are singletons. The V gene lost 1 base and the J gene lost 0 bases, with 7 bases spanning the gap. Germline-derived CDR1 and CDR2 are LGHNA and YSLEER. CDR3 length: 15 residues. The TCR originated in a man aged 18 to 29 who had mild COVID-19 (a few samples of this study predate the infection). Cell type and time point are not known. Sample: PBMCs or a T cell subset sorted from them (not recorded which). J is TRBJ1-3 and V is TRBV4-3; no clear D. The CDR3 sequence is CASSQAKSSGNTIYF. CDR3 bases: TGCGCCAGCAGCCAAGCCAAGAGCTCTGGAAACACCATATATTTT.